This T cell receptor beta chain was captured in a study of identical twins. cDNA molecules carried unique molecular identifiers, and template switching added a universal primer site. MiXCR, run by TCRdb on the 5' RACE reads, gives a single entry per CDR3 protein. Among 570,000 or so distinct CDR3 sequences listed, more than 9% were seen once. CDR1 SGHVS and CDR2 FQNEAQ come from the germline V gene. J gave up 4 bases and V 5 bases, and 8 bases lay outside the gene matches. There are 16 residues in the CDR3. Study-wide results and limits: Models predicted less out-of-frame TCR alpha sharing in monozygotic twins than was found. Beta out-of-frame sequences showed weaker excess twin sharing.

This clonotype was seen at least ten times. The antigen remains undetermined. The sample was also reused in another study, on yellow fever vaccine responses in identical twins. From that paper: The authors reported partly convergent, partly personalized vaccine responses in identical twins.

The sample comprised PBMCs. This chain uses TRBV7-8 with TRBJ2-7, with 13 nucleotides matching TRBD2. The sequence was obtained from a woman aged 18-30 years in good health. The CDR3 bases are TGTGCCAGCAGCGCCCACGGGACTAGCGGGATTTACGAGCAGTACTTC. It yields the protein CASSAHGTSGIYEQYF.